This TCR beta chain was profiled in a study of T cells after yellow fever vaccination. Study-level background: Each low-cell-number fraction was prepared by means of SMART-Seq v4 Ultra Low Input.

This clonotype was detected many times. The CDR3 is 16 residues long. Germline V gene data show CDR1 as MNHEY and CDR2 as SVGAGI. J was trimmed by 4 bases and V by 6 bases; bases with no gene match: 10. TCRdb used MiXCR to reprocess the 5' RACE reads, holding one entry per CDR3 protein. The sample includes some 300,000 distinct CDR3 sequences, approximately 11% of them seen just once. The sequence was obtained from a man aged 18-30 years who received the YFV17D yellow fever vaccine. V usage is TRBV6-5 and J usage is TRBJ2-3, with 10 bases matching TRBD1. The sequencing used CD4+ T cells sorted from PBMCs, collected 45 days after the yellow fever booster vaccination. CDR3 protein: CASRLVWTGGSDTQYF. The CDR3 coding sequence is TGTGCCAGCAGACTGGTATGGACAGGGGGGTCAGATACGCAGTATTTT.